This is a list of T cell receptor beta chains from one sample in a study of OX40 agonist ivuxolimab in advanced cancers. Here immunoSEQ multiplex PCR was the method, and the copy in TCRdb shows in-frame clones only, minus some. The repertoire has 66,000 or so clones, 87% of them found once; the top ten carry just over 2%. The input for sequencing was CD4+ or CD8+ T cells sorted from blood, taken in a trial of the OX40 agonist ivuxolimab. Receptors were obtained from an adult with an advanced solid tumor such as melanoma, head and neck, liver or kidney cancer. Both conserved end residues are part of each CDR3. A D gene is named only where the DNA matches it firmly. Where a row states a size, it is once, few, many or the class of an expanded clone; other rows omit it.

j_gene: TRBJ1-6; d_gene: TRBD1; v_gene: TRBV9; abundance: -; CDR3nt: TGTGCCAGCAGCGTAGAAGGACAGGGCGGGTCACCCCTCCACTTT; CDR3aa: CASSVEGQGGSPLHF
j_gene: TRBJ2-5; d_gene: TRBD2; v_gene: TRBV11-2; abundance: -; CDR3nt: TGTGCCAGCAGCCCTGAACCGACTAGCGGGGGGGCGAAGACCCAGTACTTC; CDR3aa: CASSPEPTSGGAKTQYF
j_gene: TRBJ1-1; d_gene: -; v_gene: TRBV5-1; abundance: -; CDR3nt: TGCGCCAGCAGCCTGACAGTGAACACTGAAGCTTTCTTT; CDR3aa: CASSLTVNTEAFF
j_gene: TRBJ1-3; d_gene: TRBD1; v_gene: TRBV5-4; abundance: -; CDR3nt: TGTGCCAGCAGCTTGGACAGGGGGCCTGGAAACACCATATATTTT; CDR3aa: CASSLDRGPGNTIYF
j_gene: TRBJ2-7; d_gene: -; v_gene: TRBV30; abundance: -; CDR3nt: TGTGCCTGGAGTTCGGGGGGCGGTCGATTTGAACAGTACTTC; CDR3aa: CAWSSGGGRFEQYF
j_gene: TRBJ1-4; d_gene: -; v_gene: TRBV6-5; abundance: -; CDR3nt: TGTGCCAGCAGACCTGACAGGAGATATAATGAAAAACTGTTTTTT; CDR3aa: CASRPDRRYNEKLFF
j_gene: TRBJ2-7; d_gene: -; v_gene: TRBV29-1; abundance: -; CDR3nt: TGCAGCGTGACCCCCCTACGGGACGGCGAGCAGTACTTC; CDR3aa: CSVTPLRDGEQYF
j_gene: TRBJ2-6; d_gene: -; v_gene: TRBV2; abundance: -; CDR3nt: TGTGCCAGCAGTGAAGGGGCCAAAAGGGCCAACGTCCTGACTTTC; CDR3aa: CASSEGAKRANVLTF
j_gene: TRBJ1-2; d_gene: -; v_gene: TRBV7-9; abundance: -; CDR3nt: TGTGCCAGCAGCTGGGACATGTTCTATGGCTACACCTTC; CDR3aa: CASSWDMFYGYTF
j_gene: TRBJ1-4; d_gene: TRBD1; v_gene: TRBV6-1; abundance: -; CDR3nt: TGTGCCAGCAGATCCGGGACAGCTAATGAAAAACTGTTTTTT; CDR3aa: CASRSGTANEKLFF
j_gene: TRBJ2-7; d_gene: TRBD1; v_gene: TRBV19; abundance: -; CDR3nt: TGTGCCAGTAGTAGCACGGACAGGGTGGTCTACGAGCAGTACTTC; CDR3aa: CASSSTDRVVYEQYF
j_gene: TRBJ1-6; d_gene: TRBD1; v_gene: TRBV6-6; abundance: -; CDR3nt: TGTGCCAGCAGTTACGGACAGGGGCCTTCACCCCTCCACTTT; CDR3aa: CASSYGQGPSPLHF
j_gene: TRBJ2-3; d_gene: TRBD2; v_gene: TRBV28; abundance: -; CDR3nt: TGTGCCAGCCACCTTGGGGCGGGAGGGGCAGATACGCAGTATTTT; CDR3aa: CASHLGAGGADTQYF
j_gene: TRBJ1-3; d_gene: -; v_gene: TRBV29-1; abundance: -; CDR3nt: TGCAGCGCAGCCTCGGGAAACACCATATATTTT; CDR3aa: CSAASGNTIYF
j_gene: TRBJ1-2; d_gene: -; v_gene: TRBV15; abundance: -; CDR3nt: TGTGCCACCAGCAGCACCAGAAATAACTATGGCTACACCTTC; CDR3aa: CATSSTRNNYGYTF
j_gene: TRBJ2-2; d_gene: -; v_gene: TRBV5-8; abundance: -; CDR3nt: TGTGCCAGCAGCTCCGGGACACAATTCGGGGAGCTGTTTTTT; CDR3aa: CASSSGTQFGELFF
j_gene: TRBJ1-4; d_gene: TRBD1; v_gene: TRBV7-2; abundance: -; CDR3nt: TGTGCCAGCAGCGCCCGCCGGACAGGGGGCGAAAAACTGTTTTTT; CDR3aa: CASSARRTGGEKLFF
j_gene: TRBJ1-1; d_gene: -; v_gene: TRBV28; abundance: -; CDR3nt: TGTGCCAGCAGTTTGTGGCAGGAGAACACTGAAGCTTTCTTT; CDR3aa: CASSLWQENTEAFF
j_gene: TRBJ1-1; d_gene: -; v_gene: TRBV7-9; abundance: once; CDR3nt: TGTGCCAGCAGCGCCCATGGACTGAACACTGAAGCTTTCTTT; CDR3aa: CASSAHGLNTEAFF
j_gene: TRBJ1-5; d_gene: TRBD1; v_gene: TRBV28; abundance: -; CDR3nt: TGTGCCAGCAGTTTAACAGGGGCCTTCAATCAGCCCCAGCATTTT; CDR3aa: CASSLTGAFNQPQHF
j_gene: TRBJ2-5; d_gene: TRBD1; v_gene: TRBV6-5; abundance: -; CDR3nt: TGTGCCAGCAGACGAACAGGGGTCCAAGAGACCCAGTACTTC; CDR3aa: CASRRTGVQETQYF
j_gene: TRBJ2-3; d_gene: -; v_gene: TRBV5-4; abundance: -; CDR3nt: TGTGCCAGCAGCTCAATCCCAGATACGCAGTATTTT; CDR3aa: CASSSIPDTQYF
j_gene: TRBJ1-2; d_gene: TRBD1; v_gene: TRBV28; abundance: few; CDR3nt: TGTGCCAGCAGTTTGACAGGGAGTAACTATGGCTACACCTTC; CDR3aa: CASSLTGSNYGYTF
j_gene: TRBJ1-6; d_gene: -; v_gene: TRBV2; abundance: few; CDR3nt: TGTGCCAGCAGTCTGACAGATTCCTTTAATTCACCCCTCCACTTT; CDR3aa: CASSLTDSFNSPLHF